This T cell receptor (beta chain) was recorded in a study of OX40 agonist ivuxolimab in advanced cancers. On this clone itself: Other nucleotide sequences in the sample specify the same CDR3.

Data came from immunoSEQ multiplex PCR; TCRdb stores just in-frame clones and leaves some out. The sample includes 75,000 to 95,000 clones, 70% to 90% seen only once; the top ten take about 2.6%. This CDR3 region has 15 residues. V gave up 3 bases and J gave up 1 base, with 11 bases separating them. Germline lookup yields CDR1 WNHNN and CDR2 SYGVQD (reference sequence). The starting material was CD4+ or CD8+ T cells sorted from blood, obtained in a trial of the OX40 agonist ivuxolimab. This clonotype was obtained from an adult with an advanced solid tumor such as melanoma, head and neck, liver or kidney cancer. The chain has TRBV10-1 and TRBJ2-3; D gene unclear. The CDR3 here is CASSEGGRGTDTQYF. The CDR3 region has the DNA TGCGCCAGCAGTGAAGGTGGACGGGGCACAGATACGCAGTATTTT.